Here is one T cell receptor beta chain with its context. V gave up 8 bases and J gave up 4 bases; unmatched junction bases: 8. In germline, CDR1 is SGHRS, CDR2 YFSETQ. This CDR3 comprises 14 residues. The entry originates in a study of blood T cell repertoires in COVID-19. Study-level information: Specimens from acute and convalescent COVID-19 originated in the United States, Italy and Spain. T cells, B-cell-depleted T cells, or PBMCs supplied cDNA or gDNA.

In the original processing: How many nucleated cells were present was estimated from reference gene primer amplification. Here immunoSEQ multiplex PCR was the method, and the copy in TCRdb shows in-frame clones only, minus some. That table furnishes V, J and clone size, whereas the DNA furnished D and trimming. This sample has under 30,000 clones, with approximately 80% found just once. V and J are TRBV5-1 and TRBJ2-2; TRBD1 agrees at 7 bases. The sequenced material came from peripheral blood. The receptor was derived from a woman between 65 and 79 years old with acute or convalescent COVID-19. CDR3 DNA: TGCGCCAGTTTCCCCGACAGGGTCACCGGGGAGCTGTTTTTT. Protein sequence: CASFPDRVTGELFF. The full variable domain, completed using reference TRBV5-1 and TRBJ2-2, is KAGVTQTPRYLIKTRGQQVTLSCSPISGHRSVSWYQQTPGQGLQFLFEYFSETQRNKGNFPGRFSGRQFSNSRSEMNVSTLELGDSALYLCASFPDRVTGELFFGEGSRLTVL.